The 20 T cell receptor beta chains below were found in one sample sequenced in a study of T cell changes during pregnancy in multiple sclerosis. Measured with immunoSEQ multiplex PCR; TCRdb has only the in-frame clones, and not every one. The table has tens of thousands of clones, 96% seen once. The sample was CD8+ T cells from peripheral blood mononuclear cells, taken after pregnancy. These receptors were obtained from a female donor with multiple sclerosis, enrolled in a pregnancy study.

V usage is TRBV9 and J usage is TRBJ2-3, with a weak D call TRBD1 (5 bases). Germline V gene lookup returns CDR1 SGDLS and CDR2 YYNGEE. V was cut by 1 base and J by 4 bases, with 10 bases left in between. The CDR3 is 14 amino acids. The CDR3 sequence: CASSVSTRADTQYF. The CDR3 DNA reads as TGTGCCAGCAGCGTATCGACCAGGGCAGATACGCAGTATTTT. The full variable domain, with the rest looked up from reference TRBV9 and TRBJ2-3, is DSGVTQTPKHLITATGQRVTLRCSPRSGDLSVYWYQQSLDQGLQFLIQYYNGEERAKGNILERFSAQQFPDLHSELNLSSLELGDSALYFCASSVSTRADTQYFGPGTRLTVL.

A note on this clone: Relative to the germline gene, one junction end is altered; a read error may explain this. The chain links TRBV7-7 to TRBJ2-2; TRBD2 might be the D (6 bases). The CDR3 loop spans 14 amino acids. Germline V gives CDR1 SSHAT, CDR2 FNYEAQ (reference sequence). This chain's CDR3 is CASSSGSLAGELFF. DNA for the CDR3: TGTGCTAGCAGCTCGGGGAGCCTAGCGGGGGAGCTGTTTTTT.

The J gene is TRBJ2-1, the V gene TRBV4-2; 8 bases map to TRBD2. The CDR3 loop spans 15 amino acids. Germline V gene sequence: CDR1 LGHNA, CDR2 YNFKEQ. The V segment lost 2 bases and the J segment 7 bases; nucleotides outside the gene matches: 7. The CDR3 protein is CASSQPGLAPNEQFF. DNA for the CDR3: TGTGCCAGCAGCCAACCTGGACTAGCCCCAAATGAGCAGTTCTTC.

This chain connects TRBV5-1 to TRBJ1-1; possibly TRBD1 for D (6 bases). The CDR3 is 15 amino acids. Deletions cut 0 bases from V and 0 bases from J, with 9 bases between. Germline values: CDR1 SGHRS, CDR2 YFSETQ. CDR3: CASSLEGGVNTEAFF. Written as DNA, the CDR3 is TGCGCCAGCAGCTTGGAAGGGGGGGTGAACACTGAAGCTTTCTTT. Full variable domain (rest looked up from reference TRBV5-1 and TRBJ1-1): KAGVTQTPRYLIKTRGQQVTLSCSPISGHRSVSWYQQTPGQGLQFLFEYFSETQRNKGNFPGRFSGRQFSNSRSEMNVSTLELGDSALYLCASSLEGGVNTEAFFGQGTRLTVV.

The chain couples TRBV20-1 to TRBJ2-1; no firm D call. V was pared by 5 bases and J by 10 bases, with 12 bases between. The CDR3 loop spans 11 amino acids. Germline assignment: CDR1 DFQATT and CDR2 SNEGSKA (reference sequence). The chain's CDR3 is CSAADLSEQFF. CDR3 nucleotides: TGCAGTGCTGCCGACTTATCAGAGCAGTTCTTC.

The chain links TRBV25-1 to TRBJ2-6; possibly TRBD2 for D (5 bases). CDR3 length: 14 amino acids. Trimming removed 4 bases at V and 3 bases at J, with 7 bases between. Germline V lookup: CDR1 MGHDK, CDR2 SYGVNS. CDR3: CASSVEDGANVLTF. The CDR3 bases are TGTGCCAGCAGTGTGGAGGATGGGGCCAACGTCCTGACTTTC. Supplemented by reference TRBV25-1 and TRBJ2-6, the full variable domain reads EADIYQTPRYLVIGTGKKITLECSQTMGHDKMYWYQQDPGMELHLIHYSYGVNSTEKGDLSSESTVSRIRTEHFPLTLESARPSHTSQYLCASSVEDGANVLTFGAGSRLTVL.

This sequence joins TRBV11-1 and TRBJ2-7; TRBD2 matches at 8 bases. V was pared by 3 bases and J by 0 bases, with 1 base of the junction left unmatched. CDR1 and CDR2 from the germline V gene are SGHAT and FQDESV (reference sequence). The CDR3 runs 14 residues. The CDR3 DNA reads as TGTGCCAGCAGCTTGAGCGGGAGCTCCTACGAGCAGTACTTC. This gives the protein CASSLSGSSYEQYF.

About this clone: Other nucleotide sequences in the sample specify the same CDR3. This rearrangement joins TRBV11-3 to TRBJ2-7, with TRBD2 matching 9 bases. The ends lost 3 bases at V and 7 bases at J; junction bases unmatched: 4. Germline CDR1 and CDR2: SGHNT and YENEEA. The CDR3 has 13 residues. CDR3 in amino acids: CASSFGGRGEQYF. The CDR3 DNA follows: TGTGCCAGCAGCTTCGGCGGGAGGGGAGAGCAGTACTTC.

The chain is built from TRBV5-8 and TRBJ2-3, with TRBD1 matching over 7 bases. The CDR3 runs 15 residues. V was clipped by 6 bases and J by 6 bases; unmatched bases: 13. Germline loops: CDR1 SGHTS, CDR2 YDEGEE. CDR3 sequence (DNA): TGTGCCAGCACCCCGGGACAGTCCACCCCGGATACGCAGTATTTT. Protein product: CASTPGQSTPDTQYF.

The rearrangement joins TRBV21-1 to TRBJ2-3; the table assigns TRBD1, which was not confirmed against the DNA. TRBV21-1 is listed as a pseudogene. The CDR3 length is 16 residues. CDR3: CASSSWGRGPTDTQYF. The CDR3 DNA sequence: TGTGCCAGCAGCTCTTGGGGCAGGGGGCCCACAGATACGCAGTATTTT.

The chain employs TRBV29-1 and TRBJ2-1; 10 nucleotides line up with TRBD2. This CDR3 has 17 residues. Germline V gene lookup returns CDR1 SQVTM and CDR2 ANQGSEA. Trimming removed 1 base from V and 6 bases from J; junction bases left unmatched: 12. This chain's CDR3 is CSVEGVASGSISNEQFF. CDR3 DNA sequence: TGCAGCGTTGAAGGGGTGGCTAGCGGGAGTATTAGCAATGAGCAGTTCTTC.

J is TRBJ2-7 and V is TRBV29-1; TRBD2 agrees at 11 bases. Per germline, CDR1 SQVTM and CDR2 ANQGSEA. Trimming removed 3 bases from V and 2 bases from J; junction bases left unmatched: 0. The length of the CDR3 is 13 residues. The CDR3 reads CSVETSGAYEQYF. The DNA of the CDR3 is TGCAGCGTTGAGACTAGCGGGGCCTACGAGCAGTACTTC.

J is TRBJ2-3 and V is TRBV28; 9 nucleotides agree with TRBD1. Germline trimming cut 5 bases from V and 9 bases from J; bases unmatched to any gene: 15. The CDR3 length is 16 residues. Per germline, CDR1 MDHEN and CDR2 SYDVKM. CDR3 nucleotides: TGTGCCAGCAGTACCGGACAGGGGACACAAACAGGGACGCAGTATTTT. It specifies CASSTGQGTQTGTQYF.

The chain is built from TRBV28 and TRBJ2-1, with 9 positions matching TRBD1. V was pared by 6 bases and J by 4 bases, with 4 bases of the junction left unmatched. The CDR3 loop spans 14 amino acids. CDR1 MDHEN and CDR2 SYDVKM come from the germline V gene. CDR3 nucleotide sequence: TGTGCCAGCAGGACCGGGACAGGGTACAATGAGCAGTTCTTC. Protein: CASRTGTGYNEQFF.

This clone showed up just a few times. The CDR3 region is CASSVGGETEAFF. The DNA of the CDR3 is TGTGCCAGCAGCGTAGGGGGCGAAACTGAAGCTTTCTTT. The J gene is TRBJ1-1, the V gene TRBV9, with a possible D match to TRBD1 (5 bases). Germline V gene sequence: CDR1 SGDLS, CDR2 YYNGEE. The CDR3 totals 13 residues. Trimming removed 0 bases from V and 5 bases from J, with 8 bases in between.

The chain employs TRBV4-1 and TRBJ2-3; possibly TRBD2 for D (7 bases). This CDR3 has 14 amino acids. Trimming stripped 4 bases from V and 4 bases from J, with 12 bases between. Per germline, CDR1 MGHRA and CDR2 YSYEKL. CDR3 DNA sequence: TGCGCCAGCAGCCTGGGGGGGCTCCCAGATACGCAGTATTTT. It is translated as CASSLGGLPDTQYF.

The CDR3 loop reads CASSRQGTTNEKLFF. The CDR3 region has the DNA TGTGCCAGCAGTCGACAGGGAACAACTAATGAAAAACTGTTTTTT. V gene TRBV28 combines with J gene TRBJ1-4; TRBD1 aligns across 7 bases. The J segment lost 0 bases and the V segment lost 5 bases, leaving 3 bases of the junction unmatched. This CDR3 region has 15 residues. Germline CDR1 reads MDHEN; CDR2 reads SYDVKM. The variable domain in full, completed from reference TRBV28 and TRBJ1-4, reads DVKVTQSSRYLVKRTGEKVFLECVQDMDHENMFWYRQDPGLGLRLIYFSYDVKMKEKGDIPEGYSVSREKKERFSLILESASTNQTSMYLCASSRQGTTNEKLFFGSGTQLSVL.

The CDR3 protein is CASSYSVSGLYNEQFF. In DNA form, the CDR3 reads TGTGCCAGCAGTTACTCAGTTAGCGGCCTATACAATGAGCAGTTCTTC. V usage is TRBV6-6 and J usage is TRBJ2-1; possibly TRBD2 for D (6 bases). CDR3 length equals 16 residues. Per the germline V gene, CDR1 is MNHNY and CDR2 is SVGAGI (reference sequence). V was pared by 0 bases and J by 4 bases, with 13 bases between.

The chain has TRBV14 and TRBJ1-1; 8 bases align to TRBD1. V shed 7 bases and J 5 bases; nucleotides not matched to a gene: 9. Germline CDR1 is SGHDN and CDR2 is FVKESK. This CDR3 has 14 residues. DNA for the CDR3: TGTGCCAGCAACCCCCAGGGGGCTTGGACTGAAGCTTTCTTT. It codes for CASNPQGAWTEAFF.

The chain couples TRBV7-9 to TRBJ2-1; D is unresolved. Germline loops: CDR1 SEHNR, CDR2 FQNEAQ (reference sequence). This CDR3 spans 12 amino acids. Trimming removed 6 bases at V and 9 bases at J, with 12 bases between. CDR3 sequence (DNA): TGTGCCAGCAGTAAACAGTCAATTGAGCAGTTCTTC. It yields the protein CASSKQSIEQFF.